This T cell receptor beta chain was sequenced in a study of chemoradiotherapy in HPV16-positive cancers (dated 2022 in TCRdb). In terms of the full investigation: Candidate HPV-specific T-cell clones and common TCR motifs were defined through functional T-cell assays on cells from a couple of HPV16-positive patients. The study asked whether T-cell immunity to the HPV oncoproteins E6 and E7 changes during chemoradiotherapy and whether this immunity affects survival. Next, the candidate HPV-specific TCRs and motifs were followed in TCR repertoires from around 90 patients with HPV-related cancers.

The protocol used for the library was the immunoSEQ multiplex PCR assay. TCRdb stores this immuneACCESS table with in-frame sequences only. Part of the clones is absent; in the studies checked, under half of the shortfall reflects unresolved V genes, and no reason is known for the rest. The sample table holds 15,000 to 20,000 clones, of which 55% to 75% were seen once. The leading ten clones occupy 8% of the sample. The V and J ends are trimmed by 5 bases and 5 bases, leaving 12 bases between them. The CDR3, from cysteine to phenylalanine, totals 13 residues. Only the CDR3 DNA is retained, 39 bases long and in frame from the first base. The germline V gene sets CDR1 to MNHEY and CDR2 to SVGAGI. The study at large found these results: The survival association was reported for HPV16-positive patients, and the functional definition of HPV-specific T cells was derived from only a couple of HPV16-positive patients. Among HPV16-positive patients, expansion of HPV-responsive T cells during chemoradiotherapy was associated with better recurrence-free survival. Expansion of candidate HPV-specific clones and E7-related TCR motifs was observed in the tumor microenvironment during treatment, whereas no such expansion was observed for non-HPV-specific T cells.

Comment on this clone: Its antigen is currently not known. Base qualities were left out, and no much larger clone turns up one base away.

Repertoires were sampled repeatedly over the course of chemoradiotherapy so that clonal expansion in the tumor microenvironment could be followed. The sequence derives from a human donor with HPV-associated anogenital cancer. The sequence is built from TRBV6-5 and TRBJ1-1; D gene: possibly TRBD1, on 6 matching bases. The specimen comprised tumor tissue, sampled from a patient who underwent chemoradiotherapy. CDR3 sequence: CASSKDRGTEAFF. The sequenced DNA is TGTGCCAGCAGTAAGGACAGAGGGACTGAAGCTTTCTTT.